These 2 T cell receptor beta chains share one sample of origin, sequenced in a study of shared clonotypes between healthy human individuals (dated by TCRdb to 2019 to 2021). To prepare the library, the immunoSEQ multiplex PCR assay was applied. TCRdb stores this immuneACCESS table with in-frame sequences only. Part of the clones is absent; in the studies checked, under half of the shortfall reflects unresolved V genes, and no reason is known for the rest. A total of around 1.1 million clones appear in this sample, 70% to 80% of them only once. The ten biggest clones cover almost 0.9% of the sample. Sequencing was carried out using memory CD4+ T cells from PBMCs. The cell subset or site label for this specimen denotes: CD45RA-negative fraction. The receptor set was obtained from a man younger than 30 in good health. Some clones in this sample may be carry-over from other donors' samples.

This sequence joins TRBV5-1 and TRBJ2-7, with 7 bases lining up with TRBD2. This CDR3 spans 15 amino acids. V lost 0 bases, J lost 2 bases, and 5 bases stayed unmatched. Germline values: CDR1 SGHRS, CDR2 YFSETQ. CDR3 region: CASSLEAGEPYEQYF. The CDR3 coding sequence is TGCGCCAGCAGCTTGGAGGCGGGAGAGCCCTACGAGCAGTACTTC.

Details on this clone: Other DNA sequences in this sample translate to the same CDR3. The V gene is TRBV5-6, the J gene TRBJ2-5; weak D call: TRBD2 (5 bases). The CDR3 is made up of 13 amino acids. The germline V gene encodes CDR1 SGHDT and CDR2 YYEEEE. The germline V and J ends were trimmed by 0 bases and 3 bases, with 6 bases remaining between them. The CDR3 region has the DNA TGTGCCAGCAGCTTGGCTAGCAAAGAGACCCAGTACTTC. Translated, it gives CASSLASKETQYF.